This TCR beta chain was recorded in a study of blood T cell repertoires in COVID-19. Study in general: Samples taken during acute and convalescent COVID-19 were collected in the United States, Italy and Spain.

CDR3 length: 17 residues. Germline CDR1 reads SGHVS; CDR2 reads FNYEAQ. With V trimmed by 2 bases and J by 9 bases, 12 bases remained unmatched. One Seattle source followed patients from active infection through their disease course. As originally analysed: Estimated nucleated cell counts came from reference gene primer amplification. Measured with immunoSEQ multiplex PCR; TCRdb has only the in-frame clones, and not every one. V, J and clone size derive from that table, while D and trimming were established from the DNA sequence. The data show around 300,000 clones, with 90% seen just once and roughly 2.9% held by the top ten.

The sequence was obtained from a woman in her twenties or thirties with COVID-19, enrolled during active disease. The chain links TRBV7-6 to TRBJ2-1; 11 bases map to TRBD2. Sample: peripheral blood. In DNA, the CDR3 is TGTGCCAGCAGCTTAACTCGGGGTAGCGGGAGGGCCAGTGAGCAGTTCTTC. Amino acid sequence: CASSLTRGSGRASEQFF. The full variable domain, completed using reference TRBV7-6 and TRBJ2-1, is GAGVSQSPRYKVTKRGQDVALRCDPISGHVSLYWYRQALGQGPEFLTYFNYEAQQDKSGLPNDRFSAERPEGSISTLTIQRTEQRDSAMYRCASSLTRGSGRASEQFFGPGTRLTVL.